This is a list of T cell receptor beta chains from one sample in a study of technical replicates of blood from a handful of donors. TCRdb's table, derived via immunoSEQ multiplex PCR, lists solely in-frame clones and lacks some. The sample records about 85,000 clones, over 90% being singletons. Source material: T cells isolated from PBMCs. These receptors came from a human donor in good health. Both conserved end residues are part of each CDR3. A D gene is named only where the DNA matches it firmly. Clone size is shown for a subset of rows, as once, few, many or a class of expanded clone.

- | TRBJ2-3 | TRBV27 | TRBD2 | TGTGCCAGCAGTTTAGTAGCGGGAGCCCCCCCAGATACGCAGTATTTT | CASSLVAGAPPDTQYF
- | TRBJ2-7 | TRBV20-1 | - | TGCAGTGGGCTAGGGGCCTACGAGCAGTACTTC | CSGLGAYEQYF
- | TRBJ2-7 | TRBV2 | TRBD1 | TGTGCCAGCAAGGGGACAGGACTCTACGAGCAGTACTTC | CASKGTGLYEQYF
- | TRBJ1-4 | TRBV6-6 | - | TGTGCCAGCAAGGCAGGACTTGCAACTAATGAAAAACTGTTTTTT | CASKAGLATNEKLFF
- | TRBJ2-1 | TRBV7-9 | TRBD1 | TGTGCCAGCGGAACCGGGACAGGGGGCTCCAATGAGCAGTTCTTC | CASGTGTGGSNEQFF
- | TRBJ1-1 | TRBV13 | - | TGTGCCAGCAGCTCCCCATTGAACACTGAAGCTTTCTTT | CASSSPLNTEAFF
- | TRBJ2-7 | TRBV28 | - | TGTGCCAGCAGTTTTCGTGGGGGCGACTACGAGCAGTACTTC | CASSFRGGDYEQYF
- | TRBJ1-5 | TRBV19 | TRBD1 | TGTGCCACCCGGGGACAGGGGGCGATCTCAGCCCAGCATTTT | CATRGQGAISAQHF
- | TRBJ2-7 | TRBV9 | TRBD1 | TGTGCCAGCAGCGTAGAGACAGGGGATAACTACGAGCAGTACTTC | CASSVETGDNYEQYF
- | TRBJ2-3 | TRBV7-9 | - | TGTGCCAGCAGCACCTTTCTAGGAAGCACAGATACGCAGTATTTT | CASSTFLGSTDTQYF
- | TRBJ2-5 | TRBV4-1 | - | TGCGCCAGCAGCCGAATCCGGGAACCGCACCCCCCAGAGACCCAGTACTTC | CASSRIREPHPPETQYF
- | TRBJ2-7 | TRBV11-2 | - | TGTGCCAGCAGCTTAGCACAGGGTAGCCCCTACGAGCAGTACTTC | CASSLAQGSPYEQYF
- | TRBJ1-2 | TRBV30 | TRBD1 | TGTGCCTGGAGTGCTGGGACAGGGGGTTATGGCTACACCTTC | CAWSAGTGGYGYTF
once | TRBJ2-3 | TRBV28 | - | TGTGCCAGCACCCTCCCGAGTGATACGCAGTATTTT | CASTLPSDTQYF
once | TRBJ1-1 | TRBV5-1 | TRBD1 | TGCGCCAGCTTACAGGGGCCACTGAACACTGAAGCTTTCTTT | CASLQGPLNTEAFF
- | TRBJ2-3 | TRBV5-4 | TRBD2 | TGTGCCAGCAGCTCAGGACTAGCGGGAAGCACAGATACGCAGTATTTT | CASSSGLAGSTDTQYF
- | TRBJ1-2 | TRBV5-6 | - | TGTGCCAGCAGCTCGACTGACACGGGACATCTTTATGGCTACACCTTC | CASSSTDTGHLYGYTF
once | TRBJ1-2 | TRBV6-4 | TRBD1 | TGTGCCAGCAGTACGACCCCCGGGTTCGGACAGGGAGTTCCCTACACCTTC | CASSTTPGFGQGVPYTF
- | TRBJ2-1 | TRBV19 | TRBD2 | TGTGCCAGTAGTATACTAGCGGGGAATGAGCAGTTCTTC | CASSILAGNEQFF
- | TRBJ2-7 | TRBV19 | - | TGTGCAAGTGCATCAGGATCCTACGAGCAGTACTTC | CASASGSYEQYF
once | TRBJ1-2 | TRBV4-2 | TRBD1 | TGTGCCAGCAGCCAGACAGGGATGGATAAGGTCGGAAATGGCTACACCTTC | CASSQTGMDKVGNGYTF
- | TRBJ2-3 | TRBV7-5 | - | TGTGTCAGAAGCGAAGGACCGGGACTAGCGGGAGCAGATACGCAGTATTTT | CVRSEGPGLAGADTQYF
- | TRBJ1-1 | TRBV5-6 | TRBD1 | TGTGCCAGCAGCCTGGGGTCCGGGACAGGGGCTGAAGCTTTCTTT | CASSLGSGTGAEAFF
- | TRBJ2-7 | TRBV10-3 | - | TGTGCCATCAGTCGCGTCGAGAACGAGCAGTACTTC | CAISRVENEQYF
- | TRBJ1-2 | TRBV13 | - | TGTGCCAGCAGGGGGGGAGGGGGTCGAGGCTACACCTTC | CASRGGGGRGYTF
- | TRBJ1-1 | TRBV28 | - | TGTGCCAGCCAACGACTGATGGACACTGAAGCTTTCTTT | CASQRLMDTEAFF
- | TRBJ1-6 | TRBV7-6 | - | TGTGCCAGCAGCCGGGGGGGAGAATCACCCCTCCACTTT | CASSRGGESPLHF
- | TRBJ2-1 | TRBV7-3 | TRBD1 | TGTGCCAGCAGCTTAAGTGGGACAGACAATGAGCAGTTCTTC | CASSLSGTDNEQFF
- | TRBJ1-5 | TRBV27 | - | TGTGCCAGCAGTTTGGGGGGTCAGCCCCAGCATTTT | CASSLGGQPQHF
- | TRBJ2-3 | TRBV27 | - | TGTGCCAGCGCCCCTCAACAGGTGGGGACAGATACGCAGTATTTT | CASAPQQVGTDTQYF
- | TRBJ2-7 | TRBV4-1 | TRBD2 | TGCGCCAGCAGCCAAGATAGGCCTAGCGGCTTTTACGAGCAGTACTTC | CASSQDRPSGFYEQYF
- | TRBJ2-4 | TRBV4-2 | - | TGTGCCAGCAGCCAAGATCGAGCGGTGGCCATTCAGTACTTC | CASSQDRAVAIQYF
- | TRBJ2-5 | TRBV28 | - | TGTGCCAGCAGTTTGACTTTAGCGGACCAAGAGACCCAGTACTTC | CASSLTLADQETQYF
- | TRBJ1-3 | TRBV5-4 | TRBD1 | TGTGCCAGCAGCTTGGGGAACAGGGGGGACACCATATATTTT | CASSLGNRGDTIYF
- | TRBJ2-5 | TRBV7-9 | - | TGTGCCAGCAGCTTATATCTAGAGACCCAGTACTTC | CASSLYLETQYF
- | TRBJ1-2 | TRBV5-4 | TRBD1 | TGTGCCAGCAGGCCAGGGACAGGGGCTAACTATGGCTACACCTTC | CASRPGTGANYGYTF
- | TRBJ1-1 | TRBV5-1 | - | TGCGCCAGCAGCCCGGGGGACACTGAAGCTTTCTTT | CASSPGDTEAFF
- | TRBJ1-1 | TRBV5-4 | TRBD1 | TGTGCCAGCAGCTTAGGTGGGACAGGGGGGATGAACACTGAAGCTTTCTTT | CASSLGGTGGMNTEAFF
- | TRBJ2-2 | TRBV27 | - | TGTGCCAGCAGTTTGCGCAGGGTCACCGGGGAGCTGTTTTTT | CASSLRRVTGELFF
- | TRBJ1-1 | TRBV19 | - | TGTGCCAGTAGCCAACGTACAGGGAAGGCTGAAGCTTTCTTT | CASSQRTGKAEAFF
- | TRBJ1-4 | TRBV7-9 | TRBD1 | TGTGCCAGCAGCTTCCGGACAGGGGGGAATGAAAAACTGTTTTTT | CASSFRTGGNEKLFF
- | TRBJ1-5 | TRBV5-6 | - | TGTGCCAGCAGCTTAAGGGGAGGGTTTTCGTCTCAGCCCCAGCATTTT | CASSLRGGFSSQPQHF
- | TRBJ2-1 | TRBV27 | - | TGTGCCAGCAGTGGCCGCGGGGCGAACGGTGAGCAGTTCTTC | CASSGRGANGEQFF
- | TRBJ2-5 | TRBV4-2 | - | TGTGCCAGCAGCCAAGAAGTCGACGGGGGACCTACTCGAGAGACCCAGTACTTC | CASSQEVDGGPTRETQYF
- | TRBJ2-1 | TRBV5-4 | - | TGTGCCAGCAGCCCACTCCTCCTCGGACAGAACAATGAGCAGTTCTTC | CASSPLLLGQNNEQFF
- | TRBJ1-1 | TRBV19 | - | TGTGCCAGTAGGGAGAGGAACACTGAAGCTTTCTTT | CASRERNTEAFF
- | TRBJ2-5 | TRBV5-1 | - | TGCGCCAGCAGCTTGGTGGGCAGCCAAGAGACCCAGTACTTC | CASSLVGSQETQYF
- | TRBJ2-7 | TRBV19 | - | TGTGCCAGTAGTAGTGGAGGCGCCGAGCAGTACTTC | CASSSGGAEQYF
- | TRBJ1-5 | TRBV5-1 | - | TGCGCCAGCAGCGTGACACTCAATCAGCCCCAGCATTTT | CASSVTLNQPQHF
- | TRBJ2-7 | TRBV7-2 | TRBD1 | TGTGCCAGCAACCGGGACAGGAGGGAGTACGAGCAGTACTTC | CASNRDRREYEQYF
- | TRBJ1-1 | TRBV5-4 | - | TGTGCCAGCAGCCCAAGGGGGGGAATAGGGGCTTTCTTT | CASSPRGGIGAFF
- | TRBJ1-2 | TRBV4-1 | - | TGCGCCAGCAGCATGGAGTCTCATGGCTACACCTTC | CASSMESHGYTF
- | TRBJ2-7 | TRBV5-4 | - | TGTGCCAGCAGCTTTGATATTAGCGCCTCCTACGAGCAGTACTTC | CASSFDISASYEQYF
- | TRBJ2-7 | TRBV6-6 | TRBD1 | TGTGCCAGCAGTTACCGGGACAGTATCTACGAGCAGTACTTC | CASSYRDSIYEQYF
- | TRBJ1-2 | TRBV5-1 | TRBD1 | TGCGCCAGCAGCTCGACCGGGACAGGGAACGGTCCCTATGGCTACACCTTC | CASSSTGTGNGPYGYTF
- | TRBJ2-1 | TRBV7-9 | TRBD2 | TGTGCCAGCAGCTTAGGGGCTAGCGGGACGAGCTCCTACAATGAGCAGTTCTTC | CASSLGASGTSSYNEQFF